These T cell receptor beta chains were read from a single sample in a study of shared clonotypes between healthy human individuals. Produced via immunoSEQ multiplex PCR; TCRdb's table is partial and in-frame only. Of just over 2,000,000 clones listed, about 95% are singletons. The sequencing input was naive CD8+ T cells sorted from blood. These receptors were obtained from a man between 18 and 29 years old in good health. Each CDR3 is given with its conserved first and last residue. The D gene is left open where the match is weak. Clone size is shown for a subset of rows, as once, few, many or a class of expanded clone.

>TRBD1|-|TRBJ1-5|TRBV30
TGTGCCTGGAGTTCTGGGACAGTTCCCGGACAGCCCCAGCATTTT
CAWSSGTVPGQPQHF
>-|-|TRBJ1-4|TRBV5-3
TGTGCCAGGCCGAAAACAAGTGTAACTAATGAAAAACTGTTTTTT
CARPKTSVTNEKLFF
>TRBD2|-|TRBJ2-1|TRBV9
TGTGCCAGCAGCGCGGGACTAGCGGGAGGAGGGCAGTTCTTC
CASSAGLAGGGQFF
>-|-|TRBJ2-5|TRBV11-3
TGTGCCAGCAGCTTGGGGACTGCAGAGACCCAGTACTTC
CASSLGTAETQYF
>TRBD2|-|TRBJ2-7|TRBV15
TGTGCCACCAGCAGAGATGGGGCGGGAGTTTCCTACGAGCAGTACTTC
CATSRDGAGVSYEQYF
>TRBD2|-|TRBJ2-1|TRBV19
TGTGCCAGTAGTATAGGGACTAGCGGGAGCTACAATGAGCAGTTCTTC
CASSIGTSGSYNEQFF
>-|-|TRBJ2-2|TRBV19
TGTGCCAGCAAAGGGGTCGGGACCGGGGAGCTGTTTTTT
CASKGVGTGELFF
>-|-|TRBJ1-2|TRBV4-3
TGCGCCAGCAGCCAAGGTTTGGTCTCCGAGGACTATGGCTACACCTTC
CASSQGLVSEDYGYTF
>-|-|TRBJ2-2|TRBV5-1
TGCGCCAGCAGCTTGACCATTGCGGCCGGCGAGGACACCGGGGAGCTGTTTTTT
CASSLTIAAGEDTGELFF
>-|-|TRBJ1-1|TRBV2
TGTGCCAGCTTAAGGGTAGGGAACACTGAAGCTTTCTTT
CASLRVGNTEAFF
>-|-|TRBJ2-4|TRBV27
TGTGCCAGCAGTTCATCCCGACAGTCCAAAAACATTCAGTACTTC
CASSSSRQSKNIQYF
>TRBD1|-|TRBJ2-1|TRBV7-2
TGTGCCAGCAGCAACCGGGACAGGTCCTACAATGAGCAGTTCTTC
CASSNRDRSYNEQFF
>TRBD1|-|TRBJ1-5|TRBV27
TGTGCCAGCAGTTCGGGACAGTGGGGCAATCAGCCCCAGCATTTT
CASSSGQWGNQPQHF
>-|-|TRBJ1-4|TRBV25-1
TGTGCCAGCAGGGGGCCTCCGGGGGATAATGAAAAACTGTTTTTT
CASRGPPGDNEKLFF
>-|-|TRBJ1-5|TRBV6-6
TGTGCCAGCAGTTTAGTGGTTAACAATCAGCCCCAGCATTTT
CASSLVVNNQPQHF
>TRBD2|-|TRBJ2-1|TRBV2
TGTGCCAGCAGTGGAACCCCTAGCGGGGTCAACAATGAGCAGTTCTTC
CASSGTPSGVNNEQFF
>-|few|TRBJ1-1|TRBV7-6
TGTGCCAGCAGCTCCCGAGGGTCTGAAGCTTTCTTT
CASSSRGSEAFF
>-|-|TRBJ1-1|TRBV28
TGTGCCAGCAGTTTAGGGCCAGGGTTTTTAGCTTTGAACACTGAAGCTTTCTTT
CASSLGPGFLALNTEAFF
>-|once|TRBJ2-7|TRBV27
TGTGCCAGCAGTCTAGCCCCCCTTGGGTACGAGCAGTACTTC
CASSLAPLGYEQYF
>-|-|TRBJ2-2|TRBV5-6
TGTGCCAGCAGCTTGGAAGGAGACACCGGGGAGCTGTTTTTT
CASSLEGDTGELFF
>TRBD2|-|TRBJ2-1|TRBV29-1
TGCAGCGCATCACTAGCGGAACCCTCCTACAATGAGCAGTTCTTC
CSASLAEPSYNEQFF
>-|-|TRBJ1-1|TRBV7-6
TGTGCCAGCCTCCCGGGGAGCACTGAAGCTTTCTTT
CASLPGSTEAFF
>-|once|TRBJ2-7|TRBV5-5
TGTGCCAGCAGCTTACCTGGCGGGCGCTCCTACGAGCAGTACTTC
CASSLPGGRSYEQYF
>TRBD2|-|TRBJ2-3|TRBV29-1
TGCAGCGTTGATGGACTAGCGGTGACAGATACGCAGTATTTT
CSVDGLAVTDTQYF
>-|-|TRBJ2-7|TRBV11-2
TGTGCCAGCAGCCACAATAGCGGAACCTACGAGCAGTACTTC
CASSHNSGTYEQYF
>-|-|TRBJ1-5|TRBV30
TGTGCCTGGAGCAACTGGGGGGACACCAATCAGCCCCAGCATTTT
CAWSNWGDTNQPQHF
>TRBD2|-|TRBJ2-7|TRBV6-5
TGTGCCAGCAGTTACTCGGCGGGGGGAGAGACCTACGAGCAGTACTTC
CASSYSAGGETYEQYF
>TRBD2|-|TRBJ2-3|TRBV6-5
TGTGCCAGCAGTCTAGCGGGAGTTTCAGATACGCAGTATTTT
CASSLAGVSDTQYF
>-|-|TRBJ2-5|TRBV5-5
TGTGCCAGCAGCTTAACCCAGACAGTAGAGACCCAGTACTTC
CASSLTQTVETQYF
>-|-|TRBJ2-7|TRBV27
TGTGCCAGCAGTCCCTCACAGGGAATTAACTCCTACGAGCAGTACTTC
CASSPSQGINSYEQYF
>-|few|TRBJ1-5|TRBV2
TGTGCCAGCAGTGAACTGAACAGGAGCAATCAGCCCCAGCATTTT
CASSELNRSNQPQHF
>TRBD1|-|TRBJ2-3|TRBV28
TGTGCCAGCAGTTGGGGACAGGGGCTTTACGGTGTCACAGATACGCAGTATTTT
CASSWGQGLYGVTDTQYF
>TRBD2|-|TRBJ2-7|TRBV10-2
TGCGCCAGCAGTGAGTGGCTAGCGGGGCCGTCGGGCGAGCAGTACTTC
CASSEWLAGPSGEQYF
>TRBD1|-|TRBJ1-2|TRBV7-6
TGTGCCAGCAGCCTATCAGGGGACAGGGGGCTCTATGGCTACACCTTC
CASSLSGDRGLYGYTF
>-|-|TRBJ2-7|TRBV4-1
TGCGCCAGCAGCCCAAAGGTGGCTTACGAGCAGTACTTC
CASSPKVAYEQYF
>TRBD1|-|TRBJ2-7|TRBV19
TGTGCCAGCGGGACAGGGCCCTACGAGCAGTACTTC
CASGTGPYEQYF
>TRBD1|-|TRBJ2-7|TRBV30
TGTGCCTGGAGTCCCCTCCAGAGACAGGGCGACGAGCAGTACTTC
CAWSPLQRQGDEQYF
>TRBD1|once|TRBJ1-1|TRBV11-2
TGTGCCAGCAGCATGCACAGGGGGCCCAACACTGAAGCTTTCTTT
CASSMHRGPNTEAFF
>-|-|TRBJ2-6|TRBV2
TGTGCCAGCAGTTCGACAGGCCCGGCGAGCTCTGGGGCCAACGTCCTGACTTTC
CASSSTGPASSGANVLTF
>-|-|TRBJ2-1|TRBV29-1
TGCAGCGCTGCTAAGGGGCTTGGGCACAATGAGCAGTTCTTC
CSAAKGLGHNEQFF
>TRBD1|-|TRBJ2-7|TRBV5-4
TGTGCCACCCAGACAGGGGACTCCTACGAGCAGTACTTC
CATQTGDSYEQYF
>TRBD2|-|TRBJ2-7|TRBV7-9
TGTGCCAGCAGCCCCTCCGGGACTAGCGAGTACGAGCAGTACTTC
CASSPSGTSEYEQYF
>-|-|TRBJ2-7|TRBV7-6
TGTGCCAGCAGCTTAGACAGGGGAGGGTTATACGAGCAGTACTTC
CASSLDRGGLYEQYF
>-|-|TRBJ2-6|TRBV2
TGTGCCAGCAGCTACGATCCCGGGACACACGACCTCGAGAACGTCCTGACTTTC
CASSYDPGTHDLENVLTF
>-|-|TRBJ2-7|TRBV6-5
TGTGCCAGCACCCCGACAGTAAACGCTATGGAGCAGTACTTC
CASTPTVNAMEQYF
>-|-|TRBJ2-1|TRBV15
TGTGCCACCACCTTGGAAGGGAACACCTACAATGAGCAGTTCTTC
CATTLEGNTYNEQFF
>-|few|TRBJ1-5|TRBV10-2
TGCGCCAGCAGGGCAGAAATCAATCAGCCCCAGCATTTT
CASRAEINQPQHF
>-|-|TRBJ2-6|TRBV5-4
TGTGCCAGCAGCCCCTTAGAACGTTCTGGGGCCAACGTCCTGACTTTC
CASSPLERSGANVLTF
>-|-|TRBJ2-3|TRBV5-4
TGTGCCAGCAGCTGGAGCACAGATACGCAGTATTTT
CASSWSTDTQYF
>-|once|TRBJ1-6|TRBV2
TGTGCCAGCAGTGAAGCGGCTGCCTTCTTAAATTCACCCCTCCACTTT
CASSEAAAFLNSPLHF
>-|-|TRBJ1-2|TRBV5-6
TGTGCCAGCAGCTTGTGGGGGGCCCTTATTTATGGCTACACCTTC
CASSLWGALIYGYTF